The clone carrying this T cell receptor beta chain appeared once. Generated by immunoSEQ multiplex PCR, the TCRdb table keeps only in-frame clones and is missing some. The table has approximately 300,000 clones, around nine tenths seen once; the top ten hold roughly 5.2%. This entry comes from a study of blood T cell repertoires in COVID-19. Study context: PBMCs, B-cell-depleted T cells, or T cells were the source of the cDNA or gDNA that made up the material.

Enrolled through a virtual design, the participants were between roughly 18 and 100 years of age and came from under 30 US areas. Trimming took 1 base from V and 5 from J; bases not matched to a gene: 6. Germline assignment: CDR1 SGHVS and CDR2 FQNEAQ. CDR3 length: 16 residues. The chain is built from TRBV7-8 and TRBJ2-4, with 9 bases matching TRBD2. The sample consisted of PBMCs or T cells enriched from blood (not recorded which). The receptor was isolated from a man aged 55-75 years who had recovered from COVID-19. The DNA for the CDR3 is TGTGCCAGCAGCTTAGAAGGTAGCGGGAGCCAAAACATTCAGTACTTC. Translation gives CASSLEGSGSQNIQYF.